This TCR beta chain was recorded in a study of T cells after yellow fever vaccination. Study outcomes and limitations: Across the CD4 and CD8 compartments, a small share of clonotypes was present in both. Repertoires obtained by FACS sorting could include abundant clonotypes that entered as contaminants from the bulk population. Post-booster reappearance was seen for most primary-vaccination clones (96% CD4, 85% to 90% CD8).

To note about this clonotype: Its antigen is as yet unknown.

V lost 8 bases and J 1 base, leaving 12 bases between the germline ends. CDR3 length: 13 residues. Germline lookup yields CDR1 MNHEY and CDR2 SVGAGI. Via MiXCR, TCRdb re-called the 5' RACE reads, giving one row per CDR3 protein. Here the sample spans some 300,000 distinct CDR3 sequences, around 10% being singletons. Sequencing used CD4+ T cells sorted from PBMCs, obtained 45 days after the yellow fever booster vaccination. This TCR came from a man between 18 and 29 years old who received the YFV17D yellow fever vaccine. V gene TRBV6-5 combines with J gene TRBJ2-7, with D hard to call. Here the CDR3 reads CASATPNSYEQYF. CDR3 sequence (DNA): TGTGCCAGCGCCACCCCAAATTCCTACGAGCAGTACTTC.